Sequencing of this T cell receptor beta chain was carried out in a study of shared clonotypes between healthy human individuals. The study, taken as a whole, reports: Rarefaction demonstrated incomplete sorted-subset sequencing despite large depth. Between four donors, naive CD4 clonotypes were shared at a level of approximately 5%.

Germline lookup yields CDR1 MDHEN and CDR2 SYDVKM. CDR3 length: 15 amino acids. V shed 7 bases and J shed 2 bases, with 18 bases lying between them. The assay was run at deep level. Only in-frame clones appear in the TCRdb table, and some are missing; sequencing was by immunoSEQ multiplex PCR. In the table there are fewer than 2.5 million clones, approximately 94% of which are singletons. As for this clone: Its antigen remains unidentified.

The sample was naive CD4+ T cells from PBMCs. Noted subset: CD45RA+ positively selected. The chain carries TRBV28 and TRBJ2-7; possible D gene TRBD2, 7 bases. This receptor was identified in a man between 18 and 29 years old in good health. Some clones in this sample may be carry-over from other donors' samples. CDR3 residues: CASNLGGETAYEQYF. DNA for the CDR3: TGTGCCAGCAACTTAGGGGGGGAAACAGCCTACGAGCAGTACTTC.